This TCR beta chain is from a study of cytomegalovirus exposure and HLA in healthy donors. Study summary: In terms of ancestry, the Caucasian-associated cluster contained roughly 80% of the roughly 400 genotyped donors.

Losses at the gene ends were 1 base for V and 4 bases for J; bases not matched to a gene: 12. CDR1 is LGHNA and CDR2 is YSLEER in the germline V gene. There are 18 residues in the CDR3. The study's findings and limits: It was reportedly the case that the classifier diagnosed cytomegalovirus status with high specificity and sensitivity.

Both 60 Vbeta primers and 13 Jbeta primers went into the PCR. Measured with immunoSEQ multiplex PCR; TCRdb has only the in-frame clones, and not every one. The profile shows approximately 190,000 clones, more than 75% of them singletons. Unrecorded immune exposure was likely among donors, who were nominally healthy when sampled. Concerning this clone: Its antigen is unidentified.

The TCR originated in a man aged 35-49 years in good health and CMV-seropositive. Source material: PBMCs. The chain employs TRBV4-3 and TRBJ2-7; 11 nucleotides agree with TRBD2. Written as DNA, the CDR3 is TGCGCCAGCAGCCAAGCGGTAGCGGGAGGGCCTAACAGATACGAGCAGTACTTC. It specifies CASSQAVAGGPNRYEQYF.